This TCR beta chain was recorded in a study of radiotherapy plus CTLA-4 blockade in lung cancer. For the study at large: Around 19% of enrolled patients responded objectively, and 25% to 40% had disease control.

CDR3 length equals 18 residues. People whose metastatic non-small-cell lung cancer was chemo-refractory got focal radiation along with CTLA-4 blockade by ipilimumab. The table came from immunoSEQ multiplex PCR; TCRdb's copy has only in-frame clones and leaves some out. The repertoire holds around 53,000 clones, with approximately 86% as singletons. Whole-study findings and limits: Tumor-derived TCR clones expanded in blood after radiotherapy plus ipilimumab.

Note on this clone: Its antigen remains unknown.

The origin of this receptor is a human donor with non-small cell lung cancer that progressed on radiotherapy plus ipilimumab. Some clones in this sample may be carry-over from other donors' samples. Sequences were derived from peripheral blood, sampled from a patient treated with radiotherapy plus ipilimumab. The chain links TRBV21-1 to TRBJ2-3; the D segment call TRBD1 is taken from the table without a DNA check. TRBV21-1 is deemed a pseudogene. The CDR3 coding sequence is TGTGCCAGCACCAAACTAACAGGACCCAATACTGCCACAGATACGCAGTATTTT. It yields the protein CASTKLTGPNTATDTQYF.